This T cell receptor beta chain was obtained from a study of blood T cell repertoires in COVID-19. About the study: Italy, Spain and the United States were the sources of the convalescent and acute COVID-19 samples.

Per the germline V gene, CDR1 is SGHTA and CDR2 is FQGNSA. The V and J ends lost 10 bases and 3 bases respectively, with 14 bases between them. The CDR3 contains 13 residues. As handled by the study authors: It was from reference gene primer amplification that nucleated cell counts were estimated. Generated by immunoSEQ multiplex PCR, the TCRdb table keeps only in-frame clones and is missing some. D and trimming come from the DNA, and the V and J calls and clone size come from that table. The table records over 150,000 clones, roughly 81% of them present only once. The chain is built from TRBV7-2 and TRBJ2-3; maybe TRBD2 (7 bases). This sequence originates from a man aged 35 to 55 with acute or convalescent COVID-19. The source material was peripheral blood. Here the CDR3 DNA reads TGTGCCATGAGTGGGGGGGCGACAGATACGCAGTATTTT. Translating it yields CAMSGGATDTQYF.